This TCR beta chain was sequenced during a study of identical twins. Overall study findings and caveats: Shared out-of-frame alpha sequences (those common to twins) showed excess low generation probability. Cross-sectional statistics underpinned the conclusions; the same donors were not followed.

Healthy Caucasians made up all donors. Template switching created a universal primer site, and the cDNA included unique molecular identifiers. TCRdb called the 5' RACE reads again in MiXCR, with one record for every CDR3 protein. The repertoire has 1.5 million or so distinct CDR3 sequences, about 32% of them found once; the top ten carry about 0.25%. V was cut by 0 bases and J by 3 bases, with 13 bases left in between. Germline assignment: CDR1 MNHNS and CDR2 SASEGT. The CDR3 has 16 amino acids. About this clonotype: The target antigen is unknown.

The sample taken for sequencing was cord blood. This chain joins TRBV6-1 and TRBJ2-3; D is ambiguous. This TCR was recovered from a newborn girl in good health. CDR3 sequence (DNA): TGTGCCAGCAGTGAAGCCCATGGGGTCCAAACAGATACGCAGTATTTT. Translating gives CASSEAHGVQTDTQYF.